This T cell receptor (beta chain) was found in a study of blood T cell repertoires in COVID-19. Deletions cut 0 bases from V and 15 bases from J, with 13 bases between. The CDR3 has 12 amino acids. Germline V gives CDR1 SGHRS, CDR2 YFSETQ. Measured with immunoSEQ multiplex PCR; TCRdb has only the in-frame clones, and not every one. The sample lists approximately 99,000 clones; more than 65% were seen once. This clone came up a few times. The genes are TRBV5-1 and TRBJ2-1; D remains unclear. The specimen sequenced was peripheral blood. This TCR was sampled from an elderly woman with active or convalescent COVID-19. The CDR3 reads CASSLDRWRPFF. The CDR3 DNA is TGCGCCAGCAGCTTGGACAGATGGCGTCCGTTCTTC.